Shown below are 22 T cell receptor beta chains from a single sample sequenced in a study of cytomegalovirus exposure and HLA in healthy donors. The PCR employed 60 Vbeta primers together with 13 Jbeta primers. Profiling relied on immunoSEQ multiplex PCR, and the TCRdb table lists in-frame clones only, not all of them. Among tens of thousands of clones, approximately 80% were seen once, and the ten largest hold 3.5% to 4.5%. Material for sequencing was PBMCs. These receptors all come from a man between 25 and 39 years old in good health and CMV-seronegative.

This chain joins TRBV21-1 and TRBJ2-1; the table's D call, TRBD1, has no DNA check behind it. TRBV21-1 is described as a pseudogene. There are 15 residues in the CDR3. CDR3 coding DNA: TGTGCCAGCACCAGGGCGGCAGGTGTCTACAATGAGCAGTTCTTC. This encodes CASTRAAGVYNEQFF.

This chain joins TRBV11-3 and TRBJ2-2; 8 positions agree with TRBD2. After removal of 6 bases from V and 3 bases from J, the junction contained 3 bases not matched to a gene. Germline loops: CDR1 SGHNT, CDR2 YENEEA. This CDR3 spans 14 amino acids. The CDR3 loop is CASRRGAYTGELFF. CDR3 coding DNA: TGTGCCAGCAGGCGGGGGGCCTACACCGGGGAGCTGTTTTTT.

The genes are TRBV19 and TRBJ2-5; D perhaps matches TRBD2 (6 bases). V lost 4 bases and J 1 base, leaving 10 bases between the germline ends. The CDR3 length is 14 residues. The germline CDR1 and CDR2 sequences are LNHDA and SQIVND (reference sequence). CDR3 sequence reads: CASSTDYSQETQYF. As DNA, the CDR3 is TGTGCCAGTAGTACGGACTACTCCCAAGAGACCCAGTACTTC.

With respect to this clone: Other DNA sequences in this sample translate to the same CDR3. The CDR3 spells CASSLLAGGNEQFF. The CDR3 DNA is TGTGCCAGCAGCTTACTAGCGGGAGGGAATGAGCAGTTCTTC. The rearrangement joins TRBV5-4 to TRBJ2-1; 13 bases agree with TRBD2. With V trimmed by 2 bases and J by 7 bases, 0 bases remained unmatched. The CDR3 is 14 amino acids. Looked up from germline, CDR1 is SGHNT and CDR2 is YYREEE (reference sequence). Full variable domain (outside the CDR3, taken from reference TRBV5-4 and TRBJ2-1): ETGVTQSPTHLIKTRGQQVTLRCSSQSGHNTVSWYQQALGQGPQFIFQYYREEENGRGNFPPRFSGLQFPNYSSELNVNALELDDSALYLCASSLLAGGNEQFFGPGTRLTVL.

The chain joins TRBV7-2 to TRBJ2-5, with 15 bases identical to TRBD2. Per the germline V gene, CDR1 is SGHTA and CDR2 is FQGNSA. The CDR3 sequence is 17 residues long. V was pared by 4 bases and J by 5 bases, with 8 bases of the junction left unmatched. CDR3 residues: CASSWGLAGGGGETQYF. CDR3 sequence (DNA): TGTGCCAGCAGCTGGGGACTAGCGGGGGGAGGTGGGGAGACCCAGTACTTC.

The CDR3 here is CASSLFDRGHNSPLHF. CDR3 DNA sequence: TGTGCCAGCAGCTTATTCGACAGGGGGCATAATTCACCCCTCCACTTT. The chain is built from TRBV7-2 and TRBJ1-6, with 10 bases identical to TRBD1. Trimming cost V 2 bases and J 5 bases; bases outside gene matches: 3. Germline lookup yields CDR1 SGHTA and CDR2 FQGNSA. This CDR3 spans 16 amino acids.

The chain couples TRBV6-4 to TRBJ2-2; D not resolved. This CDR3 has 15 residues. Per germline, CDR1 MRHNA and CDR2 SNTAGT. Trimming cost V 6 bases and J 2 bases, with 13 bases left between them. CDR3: CASSHSRLNTGELFF. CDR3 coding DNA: TGTGCCAGCAGCCATTCGCGGCTTAACACCGGGGAGCTGTTTTTT.

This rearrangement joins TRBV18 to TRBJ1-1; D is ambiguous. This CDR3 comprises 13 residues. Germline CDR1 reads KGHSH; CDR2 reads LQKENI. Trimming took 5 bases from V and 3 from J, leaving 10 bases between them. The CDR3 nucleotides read TGTGCCAGCTCAAGCTCCGGTTACACTGAAGCTTTCTTT. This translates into CASSSSGYTEAFF.

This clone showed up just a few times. The CDR3, as DNA: TGTGCCAGCAGTTCAGGCTCCTACGAGCAGTACTTC. Protein sequence: CASSSGSYEQYF. This sequence joins TRBV27 and TRBJ2-7; D gene uncertain. CDR1 is MNHEY, CDR2 SMNVEV, per germline (reference sequence). The CDR3 totals 12 residues. The V and J ends lost 4 bases and 0 bases respectively, with 4 bases between them.

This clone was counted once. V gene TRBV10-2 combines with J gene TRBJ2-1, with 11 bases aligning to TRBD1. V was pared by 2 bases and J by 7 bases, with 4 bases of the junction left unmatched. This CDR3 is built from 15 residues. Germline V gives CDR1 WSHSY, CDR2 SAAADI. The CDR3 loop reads CASSERTGGGNEQFF. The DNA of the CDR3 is TGCGCCAGCAGTGAGAGGACAGGGGGCGGAAATGAGCAGTTCTTC.

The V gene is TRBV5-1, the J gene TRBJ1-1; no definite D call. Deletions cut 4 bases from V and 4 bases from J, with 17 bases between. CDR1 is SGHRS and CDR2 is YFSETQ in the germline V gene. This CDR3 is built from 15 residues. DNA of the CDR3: TGCGCCAGCAGCCCTGGGTACGAGGCGGGCACTGAAGCTTTCTTT. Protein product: CASSPGYEAGTEAFF. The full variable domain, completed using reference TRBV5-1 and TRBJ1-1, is KAGVTQTPRYLIKTRGQQVTLSCSPISGHRSVSWYQQTPGQGLQFLFEYFSETQRNKGNFPGRFSGRQFSNSRSEMNVSTLELGDSALYLCASSPGYEAGTEAFFGQGTRLTVV.

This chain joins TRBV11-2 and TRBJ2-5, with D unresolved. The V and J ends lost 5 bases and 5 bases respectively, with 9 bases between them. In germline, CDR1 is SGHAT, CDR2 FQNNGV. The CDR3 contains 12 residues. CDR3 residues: CASSPDTETQYF. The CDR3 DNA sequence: TGTGCCAGCAGCCCAGACACGGAGACCCAGTACTTC.

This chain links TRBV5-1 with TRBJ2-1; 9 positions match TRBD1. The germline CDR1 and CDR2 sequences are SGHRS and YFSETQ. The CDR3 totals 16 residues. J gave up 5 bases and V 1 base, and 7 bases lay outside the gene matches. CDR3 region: CASSLPGTGPHNEQFF. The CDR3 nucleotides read TGCGCCAGCAGCTTGCCGGGGACAGGGCCCCACAATGAGCAGTTCTTC. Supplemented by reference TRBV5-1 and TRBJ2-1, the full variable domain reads KAGVTQTPRYLIKTRGQQVTLSCSPISGHRSVSWYQQTPGQGLQFLFEYFSETQRNKGNFPGRFSGRQFSNSRSEMNVSTLELGDSALYLCASSLPGTGPHNEQFFGPGTRLTVL.

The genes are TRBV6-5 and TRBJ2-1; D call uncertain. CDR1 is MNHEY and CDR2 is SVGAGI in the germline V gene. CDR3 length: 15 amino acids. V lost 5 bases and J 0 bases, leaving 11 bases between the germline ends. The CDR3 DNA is TGTGCCAGCAGTCCCGCGGTCCACTCCTACAATGAGCAGTTCTTC. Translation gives CASSPAVHSYNEQFF.

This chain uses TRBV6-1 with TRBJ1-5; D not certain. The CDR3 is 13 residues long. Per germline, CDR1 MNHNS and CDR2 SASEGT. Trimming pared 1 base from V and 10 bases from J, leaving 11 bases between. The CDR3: CASSEGSLPPQHF. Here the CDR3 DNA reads TGTGCCAGCAGTGAAGGAAGCCTTCCTCCCCAGCATTTT.

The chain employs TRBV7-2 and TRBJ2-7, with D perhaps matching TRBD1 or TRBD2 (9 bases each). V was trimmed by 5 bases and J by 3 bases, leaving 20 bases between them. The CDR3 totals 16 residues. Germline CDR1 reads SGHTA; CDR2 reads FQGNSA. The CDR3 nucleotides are TGTGCCAGCAGCGACAGGGGGGGGACTAGCAGCTACGAGCAGTACTTC. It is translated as CASSDRGGTSSYEQYF. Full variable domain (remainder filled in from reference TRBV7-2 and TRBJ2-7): GAGVSQSPSNKVTEKGKDVELRCDPISGHTALYWYRQSLGQGLEFLIYFQGNSAPDKSGLPSDRFSAERTGGSVSTLTIQRTQQEDSAVYLCASSDRGGTSSYEQYFGPGTRLTVT.

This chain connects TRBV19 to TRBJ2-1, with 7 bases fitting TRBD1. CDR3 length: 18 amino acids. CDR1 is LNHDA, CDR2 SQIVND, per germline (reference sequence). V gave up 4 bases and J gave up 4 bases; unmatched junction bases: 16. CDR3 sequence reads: CASSKKAVEGAQYNEQFF. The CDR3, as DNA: TGTGCCAGTAGTAAAAAGGCAGTTGAGGGGGCCCAATACAATGAGCAGTTCTTC.

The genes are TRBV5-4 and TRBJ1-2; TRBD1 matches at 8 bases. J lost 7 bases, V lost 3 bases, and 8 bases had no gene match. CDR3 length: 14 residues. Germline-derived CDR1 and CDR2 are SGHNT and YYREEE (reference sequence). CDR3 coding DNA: TGTGCCAGCAGCTCGGACAGGGAAAGTGGTGGCTACACCTTC. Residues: CASSSDRESGGYTF.

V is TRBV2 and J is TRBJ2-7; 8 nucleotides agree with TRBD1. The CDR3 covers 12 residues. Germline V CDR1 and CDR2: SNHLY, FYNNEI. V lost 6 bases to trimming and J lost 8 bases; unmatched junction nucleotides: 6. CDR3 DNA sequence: TGTGCCAGCAGCCGGACAGGGCAAAAGCAGTACTTC. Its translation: CASSRTGQKQYF.

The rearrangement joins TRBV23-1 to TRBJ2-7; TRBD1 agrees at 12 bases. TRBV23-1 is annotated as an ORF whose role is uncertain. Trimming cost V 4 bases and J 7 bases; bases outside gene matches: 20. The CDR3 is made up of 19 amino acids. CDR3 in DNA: TGCGCCAGCAGTCCGAACGACCTGGGACAGGGGGCCCCCTTTGCTGAGCAGTACTTC. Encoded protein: CASSPNDLGQGAPFAEQYF.

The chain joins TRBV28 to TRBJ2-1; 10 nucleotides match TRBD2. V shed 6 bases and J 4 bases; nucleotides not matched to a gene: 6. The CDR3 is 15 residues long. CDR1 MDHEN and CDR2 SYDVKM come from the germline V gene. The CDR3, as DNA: TGTGCCAGCAGCCCTAGCGGGAGTGGGTACAATGAGCAGTTCTTC. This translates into CASSPSGSGYNEQFF.

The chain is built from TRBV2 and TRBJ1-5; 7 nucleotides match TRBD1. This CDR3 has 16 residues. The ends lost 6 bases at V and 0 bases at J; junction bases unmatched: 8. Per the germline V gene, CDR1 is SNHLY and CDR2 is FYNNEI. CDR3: CASRPGTVNSNQPQHF. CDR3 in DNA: TGTGCCAGCAGGCCCGGGACAGTAAATAGCAATCAGCCCCAGCATTTT.